The 24 T cell receptor beta chains below all came from one sample that was sequenced in a study of a mutant IDH1 vaccine in newly diagnosed glioma. This sample's time point: baseline, week 1 (first vaccination visit). Treatment reported: pre-vaccination baseline after standard-of-care therapy. Sequenced by immunoSEQ multiplex PCR; TCRdb stores in-frame clones only, minus some. The sample lists approximately 100,000 clones, around 90% occurring once. The sample here was PBMCs, taken from a glioma patient treated with radiotherapy, temozolomide or both. The receptors come from a woman aged 45-59 years with glioma.

The V call is TRBV7-8, the J call TRBJ2-5, with D maybe TRBD2 (6 bases). The CDR3 covers 14 residues. V was cut by 3 bases and J by 2 bases, with 10 bases left in between. Germline assignment: CDR1 SGHVS and CDR2 FQNEAQ. The CDR3, as DNA: TGTGCCAGCAGCTTCGGAGGGGCTCAAGAGACCCAGTACTTC. Encoded protein: CASSFGGAQETQYF.

CDR3 nucleotide sequence: TGTGCCAGCAGTGATAGGGCGGGAGGGCCAGGCAATGAGCAGTTCTTC. Translated, it gives CASSDRAGGPGNEQFF. The chain joins TRBV2 to TRBJ2-1; 9 bases align to TRBD2. The CDR3 length is 16 residues. V shed 3 bases and J 6 bases; nucleotides not matched to a gene: 9. Germline V gives CDR1 SNHLY, CDR2 FYNNEI.

The chain joins TRBV2 to TRBJ1-6, with 8 bases lining up with TRBD1. The length of the CDR3 is 15 residues. The V gene end was trimmed by 6 bases and the J gene end by 5 bases; junction bases not matched to a gene: 6. Germline values: CDR1 SNHLY, CDR2 FYNNEI. CDR3 protein: CASSRTQGDNSPLHF. The CDR3 nucleotides read TGTGCCAGCAGCAGGACACAGGGGGATAATTCACCCCTCCACTTT.

This clone was seen only once. The chain is built from TRBV7-8 and TRBJ2-4; D may match TRBD1 or TRBD2 (5 bases each). The germline CDR1 and CDR2 sequences are SGHVS and FQNEAQ. V dropped 2 bases and J dropped 6 bases, with 14 bases sitting between them. This CDR3 contains 15 residues. CDR3 region: CASSLRTRGGNIQYF. CDR3 nucleotide sequence: TGTGCCAGCAGCTTAAGGACTCGGGGCGGAAACATTCAGTACTTC.

The chain combines TRBV10-3 with TRBJ2-7; 9 bases map to TRBD1. With V trimmed by 5 bases and J by 8 bases, 10 bases remained unmatched. Germline V gene sequence: CDR1 ENHRY, CDR2 SYGVKD. The CDR3 sequence is 14 residues long. This CDR3 reads CAISPPGQGRQQYF. The CDR3 DNA reads as TGTGCCATCAGTCCCCCCGGACAGGGGAGGCAGCAGTACTTC.

This clone was detected once. The chain carries TRBV19 and TRBJ2-1; 7 bases align to TRBD2. The CDR3 is 16 amino acids. V gave up 7 bases and J gave up 8 bases; unmatched junction bases: 17. In germline, CDR1 is LNHDA, CDR2 SQIVND (reference sequence). CDR3 amino acids: CASTSPSRERYDEQFF. The CDR3 region has the DNA TGTGCCAGTACCTCCCCTTCGCGGGAGCGGTACGATGAGCAGTTCTTC.

This clone has just one count. Here the CDR3 reads CASSQSTQSYGYTF. The CDR3 bases are TGCGCCAGCAGTCAATCGACTCAGAGTTATGGCTACACCTTC. J is TRBJ1-2 and V is TRBV23-1; D is unclear. TRBV23-1 is noted as an ORF with a role that remains uncertain. The ends were cut back, 0 bases at V and 5 bases at J, with 10 bases in the middle. The CDR3 length is 14 residues.

The chain joins TRBV6-1 to TRBJ1-2; maybe TRBD1 (6 bases). Germline CDR1 MNHNS, CDR2 SASEGT. The germline V and J ends were trimmed by 1 base and 7 bases, with 10 bases remaining between them. The CDR3 totals 13 residues. The CDR3, as DNA: TGTGCCAGCAGTGAAGTGGGGGCGGTTGGCTACACCTTC. Encoded protein: CASSEVGAVGYTF.

V and J are TRBV5-1 and TRBJ2-3; the D is unclear. The CDR3 covers 13 residues. Trimming pared 4 bases from V and 1 base from J, leaving 7 bases between. Germline V CDR1 and CDR2: SGHRS, YFSETQ. The CDR3: CASSAGGTDTQYF. CDR3 bases: TGCGCCAGCAGCGCCGGCGGCACAGATACGCAGTATTTT.

The V gene is TRBV6-1, the J gene TRBJ2-3; perhaps TRBD2 as D (6 bases). The V gene lost 3 bases and the J gene lost 1 base, with 11 bases spanning the gap. This CDR3 contains 15 residues. Germline CDR1 reads MNHNS; CDR2 reads SASEGT. CDR3 sequence: CASSDVLAGTDTQYF. The CDR3 DNA sequence: TGTGCCAGCAGTGACGTTTTAGCGGGCACAGATACGCAGTATTTT.

CDR3 sequence (DNA): TGCGCCAGCAGCTTGGCGGTGGGGAGAAACACTGAAGCTTTCTTT. It specifies CASSLAVGRNTEAFF. The chain links TRBV5-1 to TRBJ1-1; D gene ambiguous. The CDR3 sequence is 15 residues long. Germline V CDR1 and CDR2: SGHRS, YFSETQ. V was pared by 0 bases and J by 2 bases, with 11 bases between. The full variable domain, its missing parts supplied by reference TRBV5-1 and TRBJ1-1, is KAGVTQTPRYLIKTRGQQVTLSCSPISGHRSVSWYQQTPGQGLQFLFEYFSETQRNKGNFPGRFSGRQFSNSRSEMNVSTLELGDSALYLCASSLAVGRNTEAFFGQGTRLTVV.

The chain combines TRBV5-6 with TRBJ1-1; TRBD1 aligns across 7 bases. From germline, CDR1 is SGHDT and CDR2 YYEEEE. CDR3 size: 13 residues. With 0 bases clipped from V and 11 bases from J, the junction kept 7 bases outside the gene matches. CDR3 loop: CASSLDGTANAFF. In nucleotides, the CDR3 is TGTGCCAGCAGCTTGGATGGGACAGCCAACGCTTTCTTT.

This clone showed up just a few times. The chain joins TRBV4-1 to TRBJ2-7; the match to TRBD1 covers 8 bases. The CDR3 covers 15 residues. J was trimmed by 5 bases and V by 3 bases; bases with no gene match: 9. In germline, CDR1 is MGHRA, CDR2 YSYEKL. The CDR3 nucleotides read TGCGCCAGCAGCCAGTGGACAGGGCATTTGAACGAGCAGTACTTC. As protein: CASSQWTGHLNEQYF.

V and J are TRBV11-2 and TRBJ2-2, with TRBD1 as a possible D gene (5 bases). The CDR3 contains 16 residues. Germline-derived CDR1 and CDR2 are SGHAT and FQNNGV. The V end lost 4 bases, the J end lost 1 base, and 13 bases lay between the germline ends. CDR3 nucleotides: TGTGCCAGCAGCTCCCCACAGGCCGGGAACACCGGGGAGCTGTTTTTT. Translating gives CASSSPQAGNTGELFF.

The J gene is TRBJ2-1, the V gene TRBV11-2; D call uncertain. Germline V gives CDR1 SGHAT, CDR2 FQNNGV. Trimming removed 4 bases at V and 9 bases at J, with 7 bases between. The CDR3 contains 11 residues. CDR3 loop: CASSYQTEQFF. CDR3 bases: TGTGCCAGCAGCTACCAGACTGAGCAGTTCTTC.

The CDR3 protein is CASSTGQGGEAFF. Here the CDR3 DNA reads TGTGCCAGCAGTACGGGACAGGGGGGGGAAGCTTTCTTT. The chain employs TRBV6-5 and TRBJ1-1, with 11 bases that match TRBD1. CDR3 length equals 13 residues. The ends lost 5 bases at V and 8 bases at J; junction bases unmatched: 4. Per the germline V gene, CDR1 is MNHEY and CDR2 is SVGAGI.

The genes are TRBV5-8 and TRBJ2-1; TRBD2 aligns across 8 bases. Per germline, CDR1 SGHTS and CDR2 YDEGEE. With V trimmed by 0 bases and J by 3 bases, 2 bases remained unmatched. The CDR3 totals 15 residues. DNA of the CDR3: TGTGCCAGCAGCTTGGCTAGCGGGCACTACAATGAGCAGTTCTTC. This sequence encodes CASSLASGHYNEQFF.

The V gene is TRBV28, the J gene TRBJ1-1; D not resolved. The CDR3 has 14 amino acids. V dropped 6 bases and J dropped 3 bases, with 14 bases sitting between them. Germline assignment: CDR1 MDHEN and CDR2 SYDVKM. CDR3 in DNA: TGTGCCAGCAGCCTGCCTAGGACTTACACTGAAGCTTTCTTT. Its translation is CASSLPRTYTEAFF.

V usage is TRBV6-5 and J usage is TRBJ2-5; 7 nucleotides align to TRBD2. This CDR3 has 16 residues. The ends lost 6 bases at V and 4 bases at J; junction bases unmatched: 14. CDR1 MNHEY and CDR2 SVGAGI come from the germline V gene. The CDR3 region is CASSYHFAGEGETQYF. CDR3 sequence (DNA): TGTGCCAGCAGCTACCATTTTGCGGGAGAGGGAGAGACCCAGTACTTC.

The chain carries TRBV7-9 and TRBJ2-7; 9 bases align to TRBD2. Unmatched junction bases numbered 5, after V lost 3 bases and J lost 2 bases. The CDR3 totals 15 residues. The germline CDR1 and CDR2 sequences are SEHNR and FQNEAQ (reference sequence). The chain's CDR3 is CASSFGLALTYEQYF. The CDR3 DNA reads as TGTGCCAGCAGCTTCGGACTAGCGCTAACCTACGAGCAGTACTTC.

The chain combines TRBV28 with TRBJ1-5; 11 nucleotides align to TRBD1. CDR3 length: 15 residues. The junction had 3 bases not matched to a gene; V was cut back by 2 bases and J by 6 bases. Germline V gene lookup returns CDR1 MDHEN and CDR2 SYDVKM. The CDR3 is CASSLPGTGGQPQHF. In nucleotides, the CDR3 is TGTGCCAGCAGTTTACCCGGGACAGGGGGTCAGCCCCAGCATTTT.

This clone was counted once. The genes are TRBV2 and TRBJ1-6; TRBD1 matches 7 bases. Per germline, CDR1 SNHLY and CDR2 FYNNEI. V shed 2 bases, J shed 10 bases, and the junction held 8 bases outside the gene matches. The CDR3 runs 15 residues. The CDR3 spells CASSEPVTGDSPLHF. CDR3 DNA sequence: TGTGCCAGCAGTGAACCTGTCACAGGGGACTCACCCCTCCACTTT.

This chain links TRBV7-9 with TRBJ2-2; D unclear. The CDR3 has 13 residues. V lost 5 bases, J lost 1 base, and 5 bases lay in between. Germline CDR1 SEHNR, CDR2 FQNEAQ (reference sequence). CDR3 DNA sequence: TGTGCCAGCAGCCCACTGAACACCGGGGAGCTGTTTTTT. This gives the protein CASSPLNTGELFF.

This chain links TRBV5-6 with TRBJ1-6; 8 bases line up with TRBD1. Germline values: CDR1 SGHDT, CDR2 YYEEEE. The CDR3 spans 14 residues. The V segment lost 4 bases and the J segment 10 bases; nucleotides outside the gene matches: 7. The CDR3 nucleotides are TGTGCCAGCAGCCTCCCCGGACAGGGATCACCCCTCCACTTT. It is translated as CASSLPGQGSPLHF.